This T cell receptor (beta chain) was sequenced for a study of T cell responses to AZD1222 COVID-19 vaccine. Sequenced by immunoSEQ multiplex PCR; TCRdb stores in-frame clones only, minus some. This repertoire shows 130,000 to 150,000 clones, around nine tenths found once; its top ten account for around 1.5%. Germline V gives CDR1 SEHNR, CDR2 FQNEAQ (reference sequence). This CDR3 comprises 16 residues. V lost 5 bases to trimming and J lost 4 bases; unmatched junction nucleotides: 6. Worth noting for this clone: Its matching antigen is unknown.

Findings and limits, study-wide: No day 14 peak samples; only post-peak repertoires were characterized. Mapped onto spike, vaccine-associated CD4 TCRs spanned it and were dominant at 160-218 and 743-854. Only a handful of AZD1222 recipients, more than five in all, had baseline seropositivity. Targeting of unmutated variant regions was reportedly seen in nearly half of spike-specific TCRs.

The chain couples TRBV7-9 to TRBJ2-1, with TRBD2 matching over 12 bases. This TCR was recovered from an adult in good health. Here the sequenced sample was peripheral blood, taken on day 0 of AZD1222 vaccination. CDR3 DNA: TGTGCCAGCAGCGGCCGGGGACTAGCGGGTTACAATGAGCAGTTCTTC. It is translated as CASSGRGLAGYNEQFF.